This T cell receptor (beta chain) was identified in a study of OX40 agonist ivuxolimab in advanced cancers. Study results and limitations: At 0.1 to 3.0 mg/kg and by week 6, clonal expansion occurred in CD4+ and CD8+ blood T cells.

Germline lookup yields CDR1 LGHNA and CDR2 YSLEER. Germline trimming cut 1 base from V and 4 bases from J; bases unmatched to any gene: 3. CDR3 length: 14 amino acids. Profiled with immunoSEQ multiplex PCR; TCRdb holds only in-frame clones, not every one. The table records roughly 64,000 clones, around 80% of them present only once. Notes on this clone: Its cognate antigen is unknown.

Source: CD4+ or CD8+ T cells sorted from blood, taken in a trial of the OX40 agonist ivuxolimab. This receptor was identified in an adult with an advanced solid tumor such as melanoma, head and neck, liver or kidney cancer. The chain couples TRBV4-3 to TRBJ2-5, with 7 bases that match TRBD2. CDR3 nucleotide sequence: TGCGCCAGCAGCCAAGTAGGCGGGAGAGAGACCCAGTACTTC. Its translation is CASSQVGGRETQYF.